The clone carrying this TCR beta chain was detected ten times or more. Antigen: not known. TCRdb reprocessed the reads with MiXCR, giving one entry per CDR3 protein. The table has about 68,000 distinct CDR3 sequences, 22% seen once. This entry is derived from a study of T cell repertoires in cytomegalovirus infection. The V end lost 1 base, the J end lost 1 base, and 2 bases lay between the germline ends. The CDR3 consists of 13 residues. Germline-derived CDR1 and CDR2 are KGHDR and SFDVKD. The sample consisted of PBMCs, sequenced either directly or after in vitro stimulation (not recorded which). V is TRBV24-1 and J is TRBJ2-3; D is uncertain. This receptor was taken from a human donor in good health (CMV status not recorded). Some clones in this sample may be carry-over from other donors' samples. This CDR3 reads CATSDFGTDTQYF. In nucleotides, the CDR3 is TGTGCCACCAGTGATTTCGGCACAGATACGCAGTATTTT.